This TCR beta chain emerged from a study of OX40 agonist ivuxolimab in advanced cancers. This CDR3 region has 13 residues. The germline V gene has CDR1 SNHLY and CDR2 FYNNEI. The ends were cut back, 5 bases at V and 1 base at J, with 9 bases in the middle. The table came from immunoSEQ multiplex PCR; TCRdb's copy has only in-frame clones and leaves some out. The table lists 61,000 or so clones, approximately 80% of them singletons. This chain joins TRBV2 and TRBJ2-7, with D unclear. The input for sequencing was CD4+ or CD8+ T cells sorted from blood, taken in a trial of the OX40 agonist ivuxolimab. The sequence was collected from an adult with an advanced solid tumor such as melanoma, head and neck, liver or kidney cancer. In nucleotides, the CDR3 is TGTGCCAGCAGTCAGCCCTTTTCCTACGAGCAGTACTTC. It encodes CASSQPFSYEQYF.